This TCR beta chain appears in the sequencing data of a study of T cell repertoires in cytomegalovirus infection (dated by TCRdb to the late 2010s). In the study overall: Donor HLA type was relevant to the analysis, because carriage of CMV infection together with the matching HLA type was indicated by public TCR beta signatures.

Findings and caveats that apply to the study as a whole: The ex vivo response was dominated by HLA-C-restricted CMV-specific TCR beta clonotypes, and the single most frequent clonotype in two of eight donors was supplied by these HLA-C-restricted clonotypes. In both this cohort and an independent roughly 330-donor cohort, the cumulative frequency of public TCR beta family members distinguished carriers of CMV infection plus the relevant HLA type.

This clonotype was seen at least ten times. This receptor's antigen is unknown. Base qualities are not at hand, and no much larger clone is one base apart. The listed sequencing device is Illumina HiSeq 1500. TCRdb reanalyzed the raw reads on its own, using fastp at Q25 for trimming and MiXCR for clone calling, and kept in-frame beta chains. A single entry per CDR3 protein holds the most common genes and DNA from its merged rows. This sample comprises hundreds of thousands of distinct CDR3 sequences, 20% to 25% of them detected only once. 7.5% to 9% of the sample comes from the top ten. Material for sequencing was CD8+ T cells from PBMCs. The sequence was collected from a human donor in good health (CMV status not recorded). Some clones in this sample may be carry-over from other donors' samples.

Read as DNA, the sequence is TGTGCCAGCAGTAGTCCCCGGGGCGTAGTCGGGGGGACCCAGTACTTC. Its protein is CASSSPRGVVGGTQYF. This chain is built from TRBV12-3 or TRBV12-4 and TRBJ2-5, and perhaps TRBD2 as D gene, on 6 matching bases. Deletion took 5 bases off V and 7 bases off J, with a span of 23 bases between the germline ends. The CDR3 holds 16 amino acids from the cysteine to the phenylalanine. The DNA shown is the 48-base CDR3, in frame from base 1.